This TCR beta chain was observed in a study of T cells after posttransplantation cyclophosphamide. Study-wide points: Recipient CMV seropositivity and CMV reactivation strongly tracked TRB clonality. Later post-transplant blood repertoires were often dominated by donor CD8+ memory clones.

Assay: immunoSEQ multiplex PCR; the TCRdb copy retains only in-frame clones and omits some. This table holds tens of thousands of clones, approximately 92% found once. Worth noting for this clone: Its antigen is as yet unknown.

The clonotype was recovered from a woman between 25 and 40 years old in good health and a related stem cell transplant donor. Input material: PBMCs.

CDR3 nucleotide sequence: TGTGCCAGCAGGAAGATGGGACAGGCGGCACGGACTGAAGCTTTCTTT. It codes for CASRKMGQAARTEAFF. The chain has TRBV25-1 and TRBJ1-1; 8 bases fit TRBD1. From germline, CDR1 is MGHDK and CDR2 SYGVNS. The CDR3 extends over 16 amino acids. V lost 6 bases to trimming and J lost 5 bases; unmatched junction nucleotides: 14. The full variable domain, its missing parts supplied by reference TRBV25-1 and TRBJ1-1, is EADIYQTPRYLVIGTGKKITLECSQTMGHDKMYWYQQDPGMELHLIHYSYGVNSTEKGDLSSESTVSRIRTEHFPLTLESARPSHTSQYLCASRKMGQAARTEAFFGQGTRLTVV.